Presented here are 17 T cell receptor beta chains from one specimen sequenced in a study of blood T cell repertoires in COVID-19. Sequencing used immunoSEQ multiplex PCR; TCRdb keeps in-frame clones, though not all of them. The table lists 300,000 to 350,000 clones, around 89% of them singletons. The sequenced material came from peripheral blood. Receptor source: a woman in her 30s with COVID-19, enrolled during active disease.

With regard to this clone: The sample holds other DNA sequences that translate to the same CDR3. The V and J genes are TRBV3-1 (or the pseudogene TRBV3-2) and TRBJ1-3; a weak D match, TRBD1 (5 bases). Germline V gene sequence: CDR1 LGHDT, CDR2 YNNKEL (reference sequence). CDR3 size: 13 residues. Trimming pared 6 bases from V and 3 bases from J, leaving 9 bases between. The CDR3 DNA reads as TGTGCCAGCAGGCAGGGCAATGGAAACACCATATATTTT. Its protein product is CASRQGNGNTIYF.

The V and J genes are TRBV2 and TRBJ2-4; possible D gene TRBD1, 5 bases. The V end was cut by 1 base, the J end by 6 bases, with 13 bases between. This CDR3 comprises 15 residues. Germline V gives CDR1 SNHLY, CDR2 FYNNEI. The DNA for the CDR3 is TGTGCCAGCAGTGAAGAAGGGGCGGCAGGAAACATTCAGTACTTC. Its translation: CASSEEGAAGNIQYF.

The chain links TRBV7-2 to TRBJ1-3, with D unresolved. The germline CDR1 and CDR2 sequences are SGHTA and FQGNSA. With 0 bases removed from V and 0 bases from J, the gap between germline ends came to 9 bases. There are 16 residues in the CDR3. The CDR3 is CASSLALRPSGNTIYF. In DNA form, the CDR3 reads TGTGCCAGCAGCTTAGCCCTCAGGCCCTCTGGAAACACCATATATTTT.

This clone was detected once. The V gene is TRBV7-9, the J gene TRBJ2-5; D possibly corresponds to TRBD1 (6 bases). The V gene's germline CDR1 is SEHNR and CDR2 FQNEAQ (reference sequence). The CDR3 consists of 15 residues. The V gene lost 5 bases and the J gene lost 3 bases, with 16 bases spanning the gap. The CDR3 sequence is CASSRPSRGKETQYF. The CDR3, as DNA: TGTGCCAGCAGCCGTCCGAGCAGGGGTAAAGAGACCCAGTACTTC.

In nucleotides, the CDR3 is TGTGCCAGAAGCTTGGCTGGCAGGGGGCACTCCTACGAGCAGTACGTC. As protein: CARSLAGRGHSYEQYV. The chain couples TRBV5-3 to TRBJ2-7; 8 bases match TRBD1. TRBV5-3 is given ORF status, its function remaining uncertain. The CDR3 has 16 amino acids. The junction had 5 bases not matched to a gene; V was cut back by 0 bases and J by 0 bases.

This clone was observed once. The chain links TRBV29-1 to TRBJ1-2; 9 bases are a match to TRBD1. The germline CDR1 and CDR2 sequences are SQVTM and ANQGSEA. The CDR3 is made up of 12 amino acids. J gave up 4 bases and V 6 bases, and 3 bases lay outside the gene matches. Here the CDR3 DNA reads TGCAGCGTAGCGGGACAGGGCTATGGCTACACCTTC. Translating gives CSVAGQGYGYTF.

The chain couples TRBV28 to TRBJ1-5; D gene unclear. Per the germline V gene, CDR1 is MDHEN and CDR2 is SYDVKM. V was clipped by 2 bases and J by 5 bases, with 16 bases between them. The CDR3 consists of 16 residues. For the CDR3, the DNA is TGTGCCAGCAGTTTAGAGCCGCCTCGGCGGGATCAGCCCCAGCATTTT. Its translation: CASSLEPPRRDQPQHF.

Only one count was recorded for this clone. This chain uses TRBV5-1 with TRBJ1-2, with 8 bases lining up with TRBD1. Germline CDR1 and CDR2: SGHRS and YFSETQ. V lost 1 base, J lost 6 bases, and 2 bases stayed unmatched. This CDR3 is built from 13 residues. This chain's CDR3 is CASSLWTGNGYTF. The CDR3 coding sequence is TGCGCCAGCAGCTTGTGGACAGGGAATGGCTACACCTTC. The variable domain in full, with the rest retrieved from reference TRBV5-1 and TRBJ1-2, is KAGVTQTPRYLIKTRGQQVTLSCSPISGHRSVSWYQQTPGQGLQFLFEYFSETQRNKGNFPGRFSGRQFSNSRSEMNVSTLELGDSALYLCASSLWTGNGYTFGSGTRLTVV.

This clone turned up a few times. The chain carries TRBV29-1 and TRBJ1-2; 8 bases match TRBD1. Trimming took 0 bases from V and 8 from J; bases not matched to a gene: 5. The V gene's germline CDR1 is SQVTM and CDR2 ANQGSEA. The CDR3 loop spans 13 amino acids. Written as DNA, the CDR3 is TGCAGCGTTGAAGACCAGGGGGCGAGGGGCTACACCTTC. This encodes CSVEDQGARGYTF.

Details on this clone: Within the sample, other DNA sequences also encode this same CDR3. CDR3 in DNA: TGTGCCAGCAGCTTACAGGGCTCTGGAAACACCATATATTTT. Translated, it gives CASSLQGSGNTIYF. The rearrangement links TRBV7-9 to TRBJ1-3, with D possibly TRBD1 on 5 matching bases. CDR3 length: 14 amino acids. The V and J ends lost 2 bases and 0 bases respectively, with 5 bases between them. The germline gives CDR1 SEHNR, CDR2 FQNEAQ (reference sequence).

The chain links TRBV5-8 to TRBJ2-7; weak D call: TRBD1 (5 bases). The germline CDR1 and CDR2 sequences are SGHTS and YDEGEE. The CDR3 loop spans 13 amino acids. The V and J ends lost 1 base and 4 bases respectively, with 9 bases between them. The CDR3 loop reads CASSLTDSYEQYV. The CDR3 DNA follows: TGTGCCAGCAGCTTGACTGACAGTTACGAGCAGTACGTC.

This clone is a singleton in its sample. The chain employs TRBV6-2 or TRBV6-3 and TRBJ2-7, with D perhaps TRBD1 (6 bases). This CDR3 spans 12 amino acids. Germline loops: CDR1 MNHEY, CDR2 SVGEGT. Trimming cost V 4 bases and J 5 bases, with 9 bases left between them. The CDR3 coding sequence is TGTGCCAGCAGTTCAGGGGAAGACGAGCAGTACTTC. Residues: CASSSGEDEQYF.

V gene TRBV5-5 combines with J gene TRBJ2-3, with TRBD2 matching over 10 bases. The CDR3 is 15 residues long. In germline, CDR1 is SGHKS, CDR2 YYEKEE (reference sequence). J gave up 1 base and V 5 bases, and 4 bases lay outside the gene matches. The CDR3 region is CASSEGTSGTDTQYF. DNA for the CDR3: TGTGCCAGCAGTGAGGGGACTAGCGGCACAGATACGCAGTATTTT.

The chain combines TRBV27 with TRBJ1-5; maybe TRBD1 (5 bases). V was shortened by 1 base and J by 5 bases, with 9 bases between the two germline ends. The CDR3 is made up of 14 amino acids. Germline V gives CDR1 MNHEY, CDR2 SMNVEV (reference sequence). CDR3 sequence: CASSLFGAHQPQHF. The CDR3 DNA sequence: TGTGCCAGCAGTTTATTTGGGGCTCATCAGCCCCAGCATTTT.

This clone was seen once. This chain joins TRBV3-1 (or the pseudogene TRBV3-2) and TRBJ2-2; D ambiguous. There are 15 residues in the CDR3. Trimming removed 2 bases at V and 1 base at J, with 8 bases between. Germline V gives CDR1 LGHDT, CDR2 YNNKEL (reference sequence). CDR3 sequence reads: CASSQFQLNTGELFF. The CDR3 DNA sequence: TGTGCCAGCAGCCAATTCCAGTTGAACACCGGGGAGCTGTTTTTT.

DNA for the CDR3: TGTGCCAGCAGCTTAGAGACAGGATCACCATATGGCTACACCTTC. It encodes CASSLETGSPYGYTF. The rearrangement links TRBV7-9 to TRBJ1-2, with D possibly TRBD1 on 6 matching bases. The V gene's germline CDR1 is SEHNR and CDR2 FQNEAQ (reference sequence). The CDR3 length is 15 residues. Trimming stripped 1 base from V and 5 bases from J, with 14 bases between.

The chain recombines TRBV7-9 with TRBJ2-7; D remains ambiguous. The CDR3 contains 13 residues. Trimming removed 5 bases from V and 4 bases from J, with 12 bases in between. Germline V gene data show CDR1 as SEHNR and CDR2 as FQNEAQ (reference sequence). CDR3 residues: CASSPAGTYEQYF. In nucleotides, the CDR3 is TGTGCCAGCAGCCCAGCAGGCACATACGAGCAGTACTTC.